This T cell receptor (beta chain) was observed in a study of cytotoxic CD8 clonotypes in ibrutinib-treated CLL (dated by TCRdb to the early 2020s). Context from the whole study: The cohort included around 16 treatment-naive and eleven to twelve relapsed/refractory patients; roughly 17 were IGHV unmutated. Of the 90 or so participants in the trial, 20 to 30 had longitudinal samples available. Samples averaged approximately 250,000 productive templates and 90,000 to 100,000 productive rearrangements. Every remission and progressive disease sample was obtained while ibrutinib was still being received by the patients. Cryopreserved peripheral blood mononuclear cells were obtained before treatment, at response, and at either sustained remission or disease progression. Partial responses were observed in 24 patients and complete responses in 2; after a median follow-up of 68 months, remission was maintained in 14 patients and progression was observed in approximately 12. Response samples were obtained after a median of approximately twelve months of treatment, with a range of roughly 6 to 36 months.

This clone showed up just a few times. The antigen it recognizes is unknown. Qualities for individual bases were not recorded, and no much larger clone is one base off. The CDR3 has 13 amino acids, counting the end cysteine and phenylalanine. Just the 39-base CDR3 DNA is kept, in frame starting at base 1. At the junction V is shortened by 4 bases and J by 7 bases; bases outside the gene matches: 3. CDR1 and CDR2 (SGHTA, FQGTGA) derive from the germline V gene. On a MiSeq, deep resolution sequencing aimed for a depth between 1 in 1 million and 1 in 200,000 T cells, with each clonotype covered about 9.2x on average. The immunoSEQ hsTCRB Kit was used to generate TCR beta libraries. Under the source paper's analysis protocol: Data were analyzed with ImmunoSEQ Data Assistant and ImmunoSEQ Analyzer, with V, D and J genes assigned per IMGT definitions. Clonality, which ranges from 0 to 1, was calculated as one minus the normalized Shannon entropy of productive rearrangement frequencies. Only overrepresented clonotypes making up at least 0.05% of each patient's repertoire were included in the public clonotype analysis. Around 12 age-matched healthy donor repertoires from immuneACCESS were used as controls for clonality. Here the immuneACCESS table is served through TCRdb, limited to in-frame sequences with V and J called. Missing clones are a known gap in these copies; in checked studies unresolved V genes cover under half, and the rest lacks a known reason. Clone size and V and J calls were adopted from that table, with D and trimming inferred from the DNA. This sample is represented by approximately 210,000 clones; approximately 68% of them were singletons. Jointly, the top ten make up around 15% of the sample.

This specimen's time point label, per the study, means: around 25 months on ibrutinib. Roughly 2.2 micrograms of genomic DNA were extracted from cryopreserved PBMCs for TCR beta library preparation. Longitudinal blood samples from CLL patients receiving ibrutinib monotherapy were subjected to high-throughput TCR beta sequencing. The patients took part in an open-label, single-center phase 2 trial of ibrutinib monotherapy. Paper-wide results and their limitations: At ibrutinib response clonality went up, during sustained remission it held steady, and at progression it dropped back toward baseline. Baseline clonality exceeded that of age-matched healthy donors and correlated strongly with circulating CD8+ T-cell counts. Public clonotypes were found to be uncommon and were observed to contract or remain stable during treatment; the increase in clonality was shown to reflect expansion of private clonotypes at ibrutinib response. Lymph node repertoires were not examined, and the timing of sampling was not matched between patients in sustained remission and those whose disease progressed.

The material sequenced was PBMCs, taken after 24 months of ibrutinib treatment. This sequence was found in a human donor with chronic lymphocytic leukemia. The rearranged chain carries TRBV7-3 and TRBJ1-2, with 10 bases matching TRBD1. The CDR3 sequence is CASSSGQGFGYTF. The nucleotides read TGTGCCAGCAGCTCGGGACAGGGGTTTGGCTACACCTTC.